This TCR beta chain comes out of a study of post-analysis software for immune sequencing data. As for the study in general: Relapsing-remitting, secondary progressive and progressive-relapsing courses of multiple sclerosis were included.

Whole-study results and caveats: Diversity measured as normalized Chao1 was significantly lower in multiple sclerosis patients than in controls. About five TRBV segments (TRBV5-6, TRBV5-1 and TRBV20-1 among them) occurred more frequently in patients than in controls.

Unique molecular identifiers were built into the TCR beta cDNA libraries. Yield was roughly 500,000 cDNA molecules from about 0.94 to 9.7 million T cells. TCRdb re-called the PCR reads through MiXCR, storing one row per CDR3 protein. The table has about 500,000 distinct CDR3 sequences, under 55% seen once. CDR3 length: 17 amino acids. The V gene's germline CDR1 is SGDLS and CDR2 YYNGEE. The V and J ends lost 2 bases and 1 base respectively, with 16 bases between them. This clonotype was seen a few times. Its antigen is unknown. The chain combines TRBV9 with TRBJ2-1; D is tentatively TRBD1 or TRBD2 (6 bases each). The sequenced sample consisted of blood. The receptor comes from a girl aged 10-17 years with multiple sclerosis. Here the CDR3 DNA reads TGTGCCAGCAGCGTGGGGTTCGGGGGCTCGTCCTACAATGAGCAGTTCTTC. The encoded protein is CASSVGFGGSSYNEQFF.